The clone carrying this T cell receptor beta chain showed up many times. This CDR3 has 12 amino acids. V gave up 4 bases and J gave up 2 bases, with 4 bases separating them. Germline CDR1 reads SNHLY; CDR2 reads FYNNEI. The TCRbeta library was prepared with unique molecular identifiers. Each CDR3 protein is one row after TCRdb ran MiXCR on the PCR reads. The table includes approximately 350,000 distinct CDR3 sequences, roughly 15% detected once. This sample stems from a study of T-cell reconstitution after alpha-beta-depleted transplantation in children. V and J are TRBV2 and TRBJ2-3, with D hard to call. The sequence was collected from a human donor who donated a stem cell graft to a child with Fanconi anemia. The sample in question was PBMCs, obtained from the stem cell graft. Written as DNA, the CDR3 is TGTGCCAGCAGTGTTTCCACAGATACGCAGTATTTT. Translating gives CASSVSTDTQYF.